One and the same sample provided the 21 T cell receptor beta chains below, sequenced in a study of blood T cell repertoires in COVID-19 (dated by TCRdb to about 2020). Libraries were prepared through the immunoSEQ multiplex PCR assay. TCRdb mirrors the immuneACCESS table, restricted to in-frame sequences. Some clones are absent from its copies; in checked studies, under half trace to an unresolved V gene, and the reason for the others is unknown. The sample table holds 180,000 or so clones, of which approximately 85% were seen once. 4% to 5% of the sample goes to the ten largest clones. The specimen was peripheral blood. The receptor set was obtained from a woman older than 75 with acute or convalescent COVID-19.

The CDR3 DNA reads as TGCGCCAGCAGTGAGTCGAAAGGTAATGGACAGCTACTCTACGAGCAGTACTTC. Its translation is CASSESKGNGQLLYEQYF. The genes are TRBV10-1 and TRBJ2-7; weak D call: TRBD1 (6 bases). This CDR3 has 18 amino acids. Deletions cut 0 bases from V and 3 bases from J, with 21 bases between. Germline assignment: CDR1 WNHNN and CDR2 SYGVQD (reference sequence).

J is TRBJ2-1 and V is TRBV9; maybe TRBD1 (5 bases). The CDR3 has 12 residues. The germline CDR1 and CDR2 sequences are SGDLS and YYNGEE. V lost 0 bases, J lost 10 bases, and 8 bases lay in between. The CDR3 spells CASSVGGAEQFF. CDR3 coding DNA: TGTGCCAGCAGCGTAGGTGGGGCGGAGCAGTTCTTC. Complete variable domain (other parts from reference TRBV9 and TRBJ2-1): DSGVTQTPKHLITATGQRVTLRCSPRSGDLSVYWYQQSLDQGLQFLIQYYNGEERAKGNILERFSAQQFPDLHSELNLSSLELGDSALYFCASSVGGAEQFFGPGTRLTVL.

The genes are TRBV7-9 and TRBJ2-3; TRBD1 matches at 8 bases. The CDR3 is made up of 16 amino acids. CDR1 and CDR2 from the germline V gene are SEHNR and FQNEAQ (reference sequence). V was pared by 4 bases and J by 6 bases, with 12 bases of the junction left unmatched. Written as DNA, the CDR3 is TGTGCCAGCAGCTCAGGGGGCCGGTACCTCACGGATACGCAGTATTTT. Protein: CASSSGGRYLTDTQYF.

J is TRBJ1-1 and V is TRBV12-3 or TRBV12-4, with D possibly TRBD1 on 5 matching bases. The CDR3 runs to 11 residues. V lost 6 bases, J lost 13 bases, and 15 bases lay in between. CDR3 in amino acids: CASRGGGLDFF. Written as DNA, the CDR3 is TGTGCCAGCAGGGGGGGAGGGCTCGATTTCTTT.

This rearrangement joins TRBV18 to TRBJ2-1, with 9 bases identical to TRBD1. Germline-derived CDR1 and CDR2 are KGHSH and LQKENI. The CDR3 length is 15 residues. V shed 5 bases and J 3 bases; nucleotides not matched to a gene: 5. In DNA, the CDR3 is TGTGCCAGCTCAACCCGGGACAGGGACTACAATGAGCAGTTCTTC. It codes for CASSTRDRDYNEQFF.

J is TRBJ1-2 and V is TRBV2; the match to TRBD1 covers 7 bases. The CDR3 sequence is 14 residues long. The V gene end was trimmed by 4 bases and the J gene end by 4 bases; junction bases not matched to a gene: 6. CDR1 is SNHLY and CDR2 is FYNNEI in the germline V gene. This CDR3 is CASSVGGQPYGYTF. CDR3 sequence (DNA): TGTGCCAGCAGTGTTGGGGGACAGCCCTATGGCTACACCTTC.

The J gene is TRBJ1-6, the V gene TRBV7-9, with D perhaps TRBD1 (5 bases). The germline V gene encodes CDR1 SEHNR and CDR2 FQNEAQ (reference sequence). The CDR3 covers 13 residues. Trimming pared 5 bases from V and 7 bases from J, leaving 9 bases between. The CDR3 reads CASSKTDNSPLHF. The CDR3 DNA reads as TGTGCCAGCAGCAAGACAGACAATTCACCCCTCCACTTT.

The chain has TRBV6-5 and TRBJ1-4; D is ambiguous. Per germline, CDR1 MNHEY and CDR2 SVGAGI. V gave up 2 bases and J gave up 3 bases, with 13 bases separating them. This CDR3 spans 16 amino acids. The CDR3 DNA sequence: TGTGCCAGCAGTTACGGGTTCCTCCAGGCTAATGAAAAACTGTTTTTT. Its translation is CASSYGFLQANEKLFF.

The V and J genes are TRBV9 and TRBJ1-1; 9 positions match TRBD1. Trimming at V came to 0 bases and at J to 6 bases, leaving 6 bases not matched to a gene. Per germline, CDR1 SGDLS and CDR2 YYNGEE. CDR3 size: 15 residues. CDR3 nucleotide sequence: TGTGCCAGCAGCGTAGCTTCAAGGACAGGGGCTGAAGCTTTCTTT. It codes for CASSVASRTGAEAFF.

Remarks on this clone: A read error may account for a junction end that differs from germline. This same CDR3 is encoded by further DNA sequences in the sample. The V call is TRBV4-1, the J call TRBJ1-2; 7 bases match TRBD1. There are 16 residues in the CDR3. Germline V gene data show CDR1 as MGHRA and CDR2 as YSYEKL. CDR3: CASSQEVLQGWYGYTF. The CDR3 DNA follows: TGTGCCAGCAGCCAAGAGGTCCTACAGGGGTGGTATGGCTACACCTTC.

The CDR3 loop reads CASSYRDRAIGYTF. Written as DNA, the CDR3 is TGTGCCAGCAGTTATCGAGACAGGGCCATTGGCTACACCTTC. The rearrangement links TRBV28 to TRBJ1-2; 7 nucleotides align to TRBD1. The V segment lost 4 bases and the J segment 7 bases; nucleotides outside the gene matches: 9. Per the germline V gene, CDR1 is MDHEN and CDR2 is SYDVKM. The CDR3 runs 14 residues.

The CDR3: CASSMWEPGNEQFF. In nucleotides, the CDR3 is TGTGCCAGTAGTATGTGGGAGCCGGGGAATGAGCAGTTCTTC. The chain is built from TRBV19 and TRBJ2-1; TRBD2 might be the D (5 bases). V lost 3 bases to trimming and J lost 7 bases, with 13 bases between them. CDR3 length equals 14 residues. Germline V lookup: CDR1 LNHDA, CDR2 SQIVND (reference sequence).

The rearrangement links TRBV7-2 to TRBJ2-2; 9 nucleotides match TRBD2. Trimming removed 3 bases from V and 8 bases from J; junction bases left unmatched: 10. Germline lookup yields CDR1 SGHTA and CDR2 FQGNSA. The CDR3 has 16 amino acids. The CDR3 DNA follows: TGTGCCAGCAGCTTCCGGGGCGGGAGGGCAGGAGGGGAGCTGTTTTTT. This encodes CASSFRGGRAGGELFF.

This clone was picked up a small number of times. The chain employs TRBV6-6 and TRBJ1-1; D gene unclear. The CDR3 length is 13 residues. Between the trimmed V and J ends, which lost 7 bases and 0 bases, there was a span of 9 bases. In germline, CDR1 is MNHNY, CDR2 SVGAGI (reference sequence). CDR3 region: CASTTRVNTEAFF. Here the CDR3 DNA reads TGTGCCAGCACCACCCGGGTGAACACTGAAGCTTTCTTT.

The V call is TRBV3-1 (or the pseudogene TRBV3-2), the J call TRBJ2-2; 9 nucleotides match TRBD1. V gave up 5 bases and J gave up 3 bases; unmatched junction bases: 10. CDR1 and CDR2 (germline): LGHDT, YNNKEL (reference sequence). CDR3 length equals 17 residues. CDR3 residues: CASSGRAGQGYTGELFF. DNA for the CDR3: TGTGCCAGCAGCGGAAGGGCTGGACAGGGGTACACCGGGGAGCTGTTTTTT.

The chain couples TRBV19 to TRBJ1-3; D remains ambiguous. The CDR3 runs 14 residues. Germline V CDR1 and CDR2: LNHDA, SQIVND (reference sequence). The V and J ends lost 3 bases and 0 bases respectively, with 6 bases between them. CDR3 in amino acids: CASSIFSSGNTIYF. DNA of the CDR3: TGTGCCAGTAGTATTTTCAGCTCTGGAAACACCATATATTTT.

J is TRBJ2-1 and V is TRBV7-2, with 8 bases matching TRBD1. This CDR3 has 15 amino acids. With V trimmed by 1 base and J by 9 bases, 8 bases remained unmatched. Germline lookup yields CDR1 SGHTA and CDR2 FQGNSA. The CDR3 spells CASSLGTGSYREQFF. Here the CDR3 DNA reads TGTGCCAGCAGCTTAGGGACAGGGAGTTATCGTGAGCAGTTCTTC.

The chain carries TRBV9 and TRBJ2-3; 10 bases are a match to TRBD2. Germline V gene lookup returns CDR1 SGDLS and CDR2 YYNGEE. After removal of 5 bases from V and 5 bases from J, the junction contained 11 bases not matched to a gene. The CDR3 runs to 16 residues. CDR3 coding DNA: TGTGCCAGCAGTGTGGGGGCTAGCGGGAGACAAGATACGCAGTATTTT. As protein: CASSVGASGRQDTQYF. Using reference TRBV9 and TRBJ2-3 for the parts outside the CDR3, the full variable domain is DSGVTQTPKHLITATGQRVTLRCSPRSGDLSVYWYQQSLDQGLQFLIQYYNGEERAKGNILERFSAQQFPDLHSELNLSSLELGDSALYFCASSVGASGRQDTQYFGPGTRLTVL.

To note about this clone: This sample also contains other DNA sequences that code for the same CDR3. V and J are TRBV18 and TRBJ2-7; D is possibly TRBD2 (6 bases). V was clipped by 6 bases and J by 5 bases, with 11 bases between them. The CDR3 covers 12 residues. Looked up from germline, CDR1 is KGHSH and CDR2 is LQKENI. CDR3 DNA sequence: TGTGCCAGCTCCCCAGCGGGCGACGAGCAGTACTTC. It encodes CASSPAGDEQYF.

V is TRBV2 and J is TRBJ1-6; D is unclear. Per germline, CDR1 SNHLY and CDR2 FYNNEI. The CDR3 is 12 amino acids. Trimming took off 7 bases at V and 7 bases at J, with 8 bases between the two ends. The CDR3 loop is CASTVENSPLHF. For the CDR3, the DNA is TGTGCCAGCACTGTAGAGAATTCACCCCTCCACTTT.

This rearrangement joins TRBV7-2 to TRBJ1-1; D is possibly TRBD1 (5 bases). Trimming shortened V by 0 bases and J by 6 bases, and 20 bases separated the two germline ends. Germline V gives CDR1 SGHTA, CDR2 FQGNSA. This CDR3 region has 17 residues. The CDR3: CASSLALALGGSAEAFF. The CDR3 DNA reads as TGTGCCAGCAGCTTAGCGCTGGCTCTCGGGGGATCGGCTGAAGCTTTCTTT.